Listed below are T cell receptor beta chains from one sample, sequenced in a study of molecular identifiers for immune sequencing clone quantification. One entry per CDR3 protein results from TCRdb running MiXCR on the PCR reads. The sample shows about 10,000 distinct CDR3 sequences, 20% to 25% of them seen only once. The sequenced material came from naive CD8+ T cells from blood, with Jurkat cell RNA spiked in. The receptors derive from a human donor in good health. Some libraries in this study had Jurkat cell RNA spiked in. The CDR3 runs from the conserved cysteine through the conserved F or W. The D gene is left open where the match is weak. Only some rows state a clone size, as once, few, many or a class for expanded clones.

j_call v_call d_call clone_size cdr3_nt cdr3_aa
TRBJ2-2 TRBV5-6 TRBD1 few TGTGCCAGCAGCCCAGGGACAGGGGGCGTCGGCACCGGGGAGCTGTTTTTT CASSPGTGGVGTGELFF
TRBJ1-1 TRBV29-1 - - TGCAGCGTGGCAGCGAACACTGAAGCTTTCTTT CSVAANTEAFF
TRBJ2-1 TRBV3-1 - - TGTGCCAGCAGCCTGGGAGTATCCTACAATGGGCAGTTCTTC CASSLGVSYNGQFF
TRBJ2-7 TRBV27 - few TGTGCCAGCAGTTTCAACGAGCAGTACTTC CASSFNEQYF
TRBJ2-3 TRBV7-9 - medium-sized TGTGCCAGCAGCGAGGACTTCACAGATACGCAGTATTTT CASSEDFTDTQYF
TRBJ2-3 TRBV2 TRBD1 medium-sized TGTGCCAGCAGTGATGGGACAGCCAGCACAGATACGCAGTATTTT CASSDGTASTDTQYF
TRBJ1-1 TRBV4-1 - many TGCGCCAGCAGCCCCCGGGCAGGGGAGACTGAAGCTTTCTTT CASSPRAGETEAFF
TRBJ2-2 TRBV2 TRBD2 many TGTGCCAGCAGTGACCCCAGCGGGGGGGCCCGCCTTACCGGGGAGCTGTTTTTT CASSDPSGGARLTGELFF
TRBJ1-4 TRBV12-5 - many TGTGCTAGTGGTCGGCCGGACAGCCCAACTAATGAAAAACTGTTTTTT CASGRPDSPTNEKLFF
TRBJ2-1 TRBV6-2/TRBV6-3 - - TGTGCCAGCAGTTACTCGACGGAGTACAATGAGCAGTTCTTC CASSYSTEYNEQFF
TRBJ2-1 TRBV4-1 TRBD2 many TGCGCCAGCAGCCAAGAAAATAGCGGGAGTTCCTACAATGAGCAGTTCTTC CASSQENSGSSYNEQFF
TRBJ2-3 TRBV7-9 TRBD2 medium-sized TGTGCCAGCAGCCCAAGAGCGGGACCTAGCACAGATACGCAGTATTTT CASSPRAGPSTDTQYF
TRBJ2-3 TRBV7-9 - - TGTGCCAGCAGCCCTAGAGATACGCAGTATTTT CASSPRDTQYF
TRBJ2-7 TRBV5-5 - few TGTGCCAGCAGCGGGGATGCCTACGAGCAGTACTTC CASSGDAYEQYF
TRBJ2-7 TRBV20-1 TRBD1 many TGCAGTGCTCGGGGACAGGGATCCTACGAGCAGTACTTC CSARGQGSYEQYF
TRBJ2-1 TRBV7-9 - many TGTGCCAGCAGCTTATTAGGTCTTTACAATGAGCAGTTCTTC CASSLLGLYNEQFF
TRBJ2-1 TRBV6-5 - few TGTGCCAGCAGTTACATCTCAGAATTATACAATGAGCAGTTCTTC CASSYISELYNEQFF
TRBJ2-7 TRBV3-1 TRBD2 many TGTGCCAGCAGTCCCGGACTAGCGGGAGGGACCTACGAGCAGTACTTC CASSPGLAGGTYEQYF
TRBJ1-1 TRBV6-6 - many TGTGCCAGCGTGGCTGGGAACACTGAAGCTTTCTTT CASVAGNTEAFF
TRBJ2-3 TRBV6-1 TRBD1 medium-sized TGTGCCAGCAGTGAGTGGGACAGCTCTAGCACAGATACGCAGTATTTT CASSEWDSSSTDTQYF
TRBJ2-4 TRBV5-1 TRBD2 - TGCGCCAGCAGCTTGGATTCCGTGGCGGGAGGGCGGCGGTTAAACATTCAGTACTTC CASSLDSVAGGRRLNIQYF
TRBJ2-7 TRBV12-3/TRBV12-4 - few TGTGCCAGCAGTATCCCCGGGACAACCTACGAGCAGTACTTC CASSIPGTTYEQYF
TRBJ2-5 TRBV27 - - TGTGCCAGCAGTTCACCTCCTCTAGGCCAAGTGACCCAGAACTTC CASSSPPLGQVTQNF
TRBJ2-7 TRBV20-1 TRBD2 medium-sized TGCAGTGCTCGGATTAGCGGGGGGACCTTCTACGAGCAGTACTTC CSARISGGTFYEQYF
TRBJ1-5 TRBV20-1 - - TGCAGTGCTAGAAATTCCCAGGGGTGGCCCCAGCATTTT CSARNSQGWPQHF
TRBJ2-5 TRBV4-2 - few TGTGCCAGCAGCCGCGAAGGGGTTGGCGAGACCCAGTACTTC CASSREGVGETQYF
TRBJ2-7 TRBV19 - medium-sized TGTGCCAGTAGTACCTTCGACGGCCCTTCCTACGAGCAGTACTTC CASSTFDGPSYEQYF
TRBJ2-5 TRBV25-1 TRBD2 medium-sized TGTGCCAGCAGTGAGCTAGCGGGGCAAGAGACCCAGTACTTC CASSELAGQETQYF
TRBJ2-7 TRBV12-3/TRBV12-4 - - TGTGCCAGCAGTCCCTCGGGGACCCTTACCTACGAGCAGTACTTC CASSPSGTLTYEQYF
TRBJ1-2 TRBV12-3/TRBV12-4 TRBD1 - TGTGCCAGCAGTCCCGGGACAGGGTATGGCTACACCTTC CASSPGTGYGYTF
TRBJ2-7 TRBV7-9 - medium-sized TGTGCCAGCAGCCCGACGAGACCTAGCCACGAGCAGTACTTC CASSPTRPSHEQYF
TRBJ2-2 TRBV6-6 TRBD2 - TGTGCCAGCAGTTACTACTCTAGCGGGGGCTATCAGGCCGGGGAGCTGTTTTTT CASSYYSSGGYQAGELFF
TRBJ2-7 TRBV7-2 - many TGTGCCAGCAGCTTGGCCCTGAGCTCCTACGAGCAGTACTTC CASSLALSSYEQYF
TRBJ2-1 TRBV24-1 - medium-sized TGTGCCACCAGTGATTACAATGAGCAGTTCTTC CATSDYNEQFF
TRBJ2-3 TRBV20-1 TRBD2 medium-sized TGCAGTAAGCGGGAGGGGGCGCCGACTATGTCGCCTAGCACAGATACGCAGTATTTT CSKREGAPTMSPSTDTQYF
TRBJ2-3 TRBV3-1 - medium-sized TGTGCCAGCAGCCAAGGATTTTTGGATACGCAGTATTTT CASSQGFLDTQYF
TRBJ2-5 TRBV9 - medium-sized TGTGCCAGCAGCCCTTTACTCGGGGCGGCTGCAGAGACCCAGTACTTC CASSPLLGAAAETQYF
TRBJ2-7 TRBV7-9 TRBD1 - TGTGCCAGCAGCATTTCGACAGGGCTCTACGAGCAGTACTTC CASSISTGLYEQYF
TRBJ2-3 TRBV27 TRBD1 medium-sized TGTGCCAGCAGTCCCCTGGGCCCCACAGGGGGGAGCACAGATACGCAGTATTTT CASSPLGPTGGSTDTQYF
TRBJ2-3 TRBV27 TRBD1 medium-sized TGTGCCAGCAGGAGACAGGGGGCATCAGATACGCAGTATTTT CASRRQGASDTQYF
TRBJ1-2 TRBV5-1 - few TGCGCCAGCAGCCCGGGATCCGGGCTCTACTATGGCTACACCTTC CASSPGSGLYYGYTF
TRBJ2-7 TRBV5-5 TRBD1 few TGTGCCAGCAGCTTCTCCCCGGGACAGAGCTCCTACGAGCAGTACTTC CASSFSPGQSSYEQYF
TRBJ1-5 TRBV27 - many TGTGCCAGCAGTTTTAGCAATCAGCCCCAGCATTTT CASSFSNQPQHF
TRBJ2-3 TRBV5-4 - - TGTGCCAGCAGCGTTACCTCAGATACGCAGTATTTT CASSVTSDTQYF
TRBJ2-3 TRBV19 - - TGTGCCAGTAGTCGGGCTAGCAGGAGCACAGATACGCAGTATTTT CASSRASRSTDTQYF
TRBJ1-4 TRBV15 TRBD1 - TGTGCCACCAGCGACCGGGGACAGATTAATGAAAAACTGTTTTTT CATSDRGQINEKLFF
TRBJ2-2 TRBV10-3 TRBD1 medium-sized TGTGCCATCAGTGAGTCCTGGACAGGGGTCACCGGGGAGCTGTTTTTT CAISESWTGVTGELFF
TRBJ2-7 TRBV30 TRBD1 medium-sized TGTGCCTGGAGTGTACAAGGACAGGTATTGGTTGAGCAGTACTTC CAWSVQGQVLVEQYF
TRBJ2-3 TRBV27 - medium-sized TGTGCCAGCAGTTTACCCAGCAGCACAGATACGCAGTATTTT CASSLPSSTDTQYF
TRBJ2-2 TRBV3-1 TRBD2 many TGTGCCAGCAGAACGACTAGCGGGAGGACGAACACCGGGGAGCTGTTTTTT CASRTTSGRTNTGELFF